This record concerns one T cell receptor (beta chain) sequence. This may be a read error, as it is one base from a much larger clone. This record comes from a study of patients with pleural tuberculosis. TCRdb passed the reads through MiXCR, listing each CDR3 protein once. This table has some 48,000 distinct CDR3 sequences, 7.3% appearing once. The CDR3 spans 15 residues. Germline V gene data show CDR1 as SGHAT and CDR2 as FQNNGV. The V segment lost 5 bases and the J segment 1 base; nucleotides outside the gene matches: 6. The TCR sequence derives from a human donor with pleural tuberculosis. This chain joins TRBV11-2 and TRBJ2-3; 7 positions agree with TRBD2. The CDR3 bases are TGTGCCAGCAGCCCCCCGGGACTACGCACAGATACGCAGTATTTT. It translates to CASSPPGLRTDTQYF.